This T cell receptor (beta chain) is drawn from a study of shared clonotypes between healthy human individuals. Study results and limitations: When compared with the clonotypes that were shared by all four sorted-subset donors, the non-shared clonotypes turned out to have lower generation probabilities.

Profiled with immunoSEQ multiplex PCR; TCRdb holds only in-frame clones, not every one. Among about 1 million clones listed, around 75% were seen once. V was pared by 4 bases and J by 4 bases, with 13 bases of the junction left unmatched. This CDR3 has 17 amino acids. Germline CDR1 and CDR2: SGHRS and YFSETQ. Details on this clone: Its antigen is not known.

The sequenced sample was memory CD4+ T cells sorted from blood. Subset meaning: CD45RA-negative fraction. The sequence came from a man between 18 and 35 years old in good health. The chain employs TRBV5-1 and TRBJ2-5; 10 bases match TRBD2. The CDR3 protein is CASSTGAGGPLAETQYF. The CDR3 coding sequence is TGCGCCAGCAGCACTGGAGCGGGAGGGCCGCTTGCAGAGACCCAGTACTTC.